This T cell receptor (beta chain) was retrieved from a study of low-dose radiotherapy and immunotherapy resistance in tumors. Study details: Cohort 2 patients were irradiated with 1 Gy every two weeks, reaching 13 Gy over 26 weeks.

This clonotype came up many times. Alpha- and beta-chain coverage of first-strand cDNA came from TRAV- and TRBV-specific primers. For amplifying TCRs, the PCR ran for approximately 21 cycles with Phusion, which was used together with a constant-region primer and the adapter on the V primers. Using its own MiXCR run on the reads, TCRdb lists one record per CDR3 protein. Seen here are 65,000 to 90,000 distinct CDR3 sequences, approximately 20% observed once, and the top ten hold less than 6%. Time point described: before trial treatment. The CDR3 loop spans 13 amino acids. The V and J ends lost 0 bases and 5 bases respectively, with 5 bases between them. The germline V gene has CDR1 LGHNA and CDR2 YNFKEQ.

The source of this sequence is a male donor with prostate cancer. The chain recombines TRBV4-2 with TRBJ2-1, with D unresolved. The material sequenced was PBMCs, taken before treatment. This chain's CDR3 is CASSQDRDNEQFF. CDR3 DNA: TGTGCCAGCAGCCAAGACCGGGACAATGAGCAGTTCTTC.